A selection of T cell receptor beta chains follows, all from one sample in a study of cytomegalovirus exposure and HLA in healthy donors. Using immunoSEQ multiplex PCR, the repertoire was profiled, and TCRdb retains in-frame clones only, with some absent. The sample holds under 200,000 clones; 65% to 70% are singletons and the top ten take approximately 4.5%. The sequenced sample consisted of PBMCs. These receptors originate from a young woman in good health and CMV-seropositive. Each CDR3 is given with its conserved first and last residue. The order of the fields is J gene, V gene, D gene, clone size, CDR3 protein, CDR3 DNA. D genes are given only for firm matches. Clone size is stated in some rows and not others, as once, few, many or a class when expanded.

j_call: TRBJ2-1; v_call: TRBV6-5; d_call: .; clone_size: .; cdr3_aa: CASSFSLATPGNEQFF; cdr3_nt: TGTGCCAGCAGTTTCTCGTTGGCTACTCCAGGGAATGAGCAGTTCTTC
j_call: TRBJ2-3; v_call: TRBV5-1; d_call: TRBD1; clone_size: .; cdr3_aa: CASSFGDRGVGTQYF; cdr3_nt: TGCGCCAGCAGCTTCGGAGACAGGGGGGTGGGGACGCAGTATTTT
j_call: TRBJ1-3; v_call: TRBV5-1; d_call: .; clone_size: .; cdr3_aa: CASSRNGIFRQERGSGNTIYF; cdr3_nt: TGCGCCAGCAGCCGAAATGGTATATTTCGACAGGAACGAGGATCTGGAAACACCATATATTTT
j_call: TRBJ2-7; v_call: TRBV19; d_call: TRBD2; clone_size: .; cdr3_aa: CASNNGGGWLDEQYF; cdr3_nt: TGTGCCAGTAACAATGGCGGGGGGTGGTTGGACGAGCAGTACTTC
j_call: TRBJ1-6; v_call: TRBV2; d_call: .; clone_size: .; cdr3_aa: CASIQAPFNSPLHF; cdr3_nt: TGTGCCAGCATCCAGGCGCCGTTTAATTCACCCCTCCACTTT
j_call: TRBJ2-3; v_call: TRBV5-1; d_call: .; clone_size: .; cdr3_aa: CASRLGVAATTDTQYF; cdr3_nt: TGCGCCAGCAGACTTGGAGTAGCAGCTACTACAGATACGCAGTATTTT
j_call: TRBJ2-5; v_call: TRBV4-1; d_call: TRBD2; clone_size: .; cdr3_aa: CASSQDTFTLAGGSQYF; cdr3_nt: TGCGCCAGCAGCCAAGATACCTTCACTCTAGCGGGGGGCTCCCAGTACTTC
j_call: TRBJ2-1; v_call: TRBV6-6; d_call: TRBD2; clone_size: .; cdr3_aa: CASRLRGRASYNEQFF; cdr3_nt: TGTGCCAGCAGACTACGCGGGAGGGCCTCCTACAATGAGCAGTTCTTC
j_call: TRBJ1-1; v_call: TRBV11-2; d_call: .; clone_size: once; cdr3_aa: CASSPSVGGTEAFF; cdr3_nt: TGTGCCAGCAGCCCCAGTGTAGGGGGCACTGAAGCTTTCTTT
j_call: TRBJ1-1; v_call: TRBV2; d_call: TRBD1; clone_size: .; cdr3_aa: CALPRGQARTEAFF; cdr3_nt: TGTGCCCTGCCGAGGGGGCAAGCTAGGACTGAAGCTTTCTTT
j_call: TRBJ1-1; v_call: TRBV4-2; d_call: TRBD1; clone_size: .; cdr3_aa: CASSQEIPAGGITEAFF; cdr3_nt: TGTGCCAGCAGCCAAGAGATTCCCGCAGGGGGGATCACTGAAGCTTTCTTT
j_call: TRBJ2-1; v_call: TRBV4-3; d_call: TRBD2; clone_size: .; cdr3_aa: CASSQDGAGGRNEQFF; cdr3_nt: TGCGCCAGCAGCCAAGATGGCGCGGGGGGGCGAAATGAGCAGTTCTTC
j_call: TRBJ2-7; v_call: TRBV5-6; d_call: .; clone_size: few; cdr3_aa: CASSLGQNSYEQYF; cdr3_nt: TGTGCCAGCAGCTTGGGACAGAACTCCTACGAGCAGTACTTC
j_call: TRBJ2-3; v_call: TRBV7-2; d_call: .; clone_size: .; cdr3_aa: CASSRWAGTSTDTQYF; cdr3_nt: TGTGCCAGCAGCCGCTGGGCGGGGACTAGCACAGATACGCAGTATTTT
j_call: TRBJ1-4; v_call: TRBV18; d_call: .; clone_size: .; cdr3_aa: CASSPRGAKEKLFF; cdr3_nt: TGTGCCAGCTCACCCAGGGGCGCCAAGGAAAAACTGTTTTTT
j_call: TRBJ2-7; v_call: TRBV6-5; d_call: TRBD1; clone_size: once; cdr3_aa: CASSYRQGVIYEQYF; cdr3_nt: TGTGCCAGCAGTTATCGGCAGGGGGTGATCTACGAGCAGTACTTC
j_call: TRBJ2-3; v_call: TRBV6-1; d_call: TRBD2; clone_size: .; cdr3_aa: CASSDTGGTDTQYF; cdr3_nt: TGTGCCAGCAGTGATACGGGAGGGACAGATACGCAGTATTTT